The 17 T cell receptor beta chains below were found in one sample sequenced in a study of blood T cell repertoires in COVID-19. The data were produced by immunoSEQ multiplex PCR, yet TCRdb's version contains in-frame clones alone and is incomplete. This table has about 410,000 clones, about 88% appearing once. Sequencing was performed on peripheral blood. All receptors derive from a woman aged 40-49 years with COVID-19, enrolled during active disease.

The rearrangement joins TRBV7-6 to TRBJ2-1, with 8 positions matching TRBD2. This CDR3 has 15 amino acids. The V gene end was trimmed by 1 base and the J gene end by 4 bases; junction bases not matched to a gene: 3. The V gene's germline CDR1 is SGHVS and CDR2 FNYEAQ. The CDR3 loop is CASSLVAGGYNEQFF. CDR3 in DNA: TGTGCCAGCAGCTTAGTTGCGGGAGGTTACAATGAGCAGTTCTTC.

This clone has a single count. The V call is TRBV14, the J call TRBJ2-1; the match to TRBD2 covers 9 bases. The CDR3 is made up of 19 amino acids. CDR1 is SGHDN and CDR2 is FVKESK in the germline V gene. The V segment lost 3 bases and the J segment 3 bases; nucleotides outside the gene matches: 15. CDR3 region: CASSHYGWGLAGNYNEQFF. As DNA, the CDR3 is TGTGCCAGCAGCCATTATGGGTGGGGGCTAGCGGGGAACTACAATGAGCAGTTCTTC.

CDR3 bases: TGTGCCAGCAGCGTAAGTTGGGGGCGCGGGCAGCCCCAGCATTTT. Its translation is CASSVSWGRGQPQHF. V and J are TRBV9 and TRBJ1-5, with a possible D match to TRBD1 (6 bases). Trimming removed 1 base at V and 7 bases at J, with 15 bases between. The germline gives CDR1 SGDLS, CDR2 YYNGEE. The CDR3 runs to 15 residues. Drawing the rest from reference TRBV9 and TRBJ1-5, the complete variable domain is DSGVTQTPKHLITATGQRVTLRCSPRSGDLSVYWYQQSLDQGLQFLIQYYNGEERAKGNILERFSAQQFPDLHSELNLSSLELGDSALYFCASSVSWGRGQPQHFGDGTRLSIL.

This clone appeared a few times. The chain links TRBV6-5 to TRBJ2-1, with 7 bases that match TRBD1. The V and J ends lost 2 bases and 6 bases, in that order; junction bases with no gene match: 7. CDR1 and CDR2 (germline): MNHEY, SVGAGI. The CDR3 is made up of 15 amino acids. The CDR3 reads CASSYQGGGGNEQFF. DNA of the CDR3: TGTGCCAGCAGTTACCAAGGGGGCGGCGGCAATGAGCAGTTCTTC.

The sample holds a few counts of this clone. The chain has TRBV4-3 and TRBJ1-2; 9 bases fit TRBD1. The V gene end was trimmed by 1 base and the J gene end by 2 bases; junction bases not matched to a gene: 8. CDR1 is LGHNA, CDR2 YSLEER, per germline. This CDR3 has 17 amino acids. For the CDR3, the DNA is TGCGCCAGCAGCCAAGCCGCCGGGACAGGGAAGAACTATGGCTACACCTTC. Translating gives CASSQAAGTGKNYGYTF.

V gene TRBV18 combines with J gene TRBJ1-3, with D possibly TRBD1 on 5 matching bases. V was pared by 0 bases and J by 0 bases, with 9 bases between. The CDR3 loop spans 16 amino acids. Germline V lookup: CDR1 KGHSH, CDR2 LQKENI. The CDR3 coding sequence is TGTGCCAGCTCACCACCGGGGCAGAGCTCTGGAAACACCATATATTTT. It translates to CASSPPGQSSGNTIYF.

The rearrangement uses TRBV5-1 and TRBJ2-5, with D possibly TRBD2 on 6 matching bases. The germline V and J ends were trimmed by 0 bases and 2 bases, with 11 bases remaining between them. The length of the CDR3 is 15 residues. The germline CDR1 and CDR2 sequences are SGHRS and YFSETQ. The CDR3 region is CASSLAGSPQETQYF. Written as DNA, the CDR3 is TGCGCCAGCAGCTTGGCCGGGAGCCCTCAAGAGACCCAGTACTTC.

The chain has TRBV5-1 and TRBJ1-5; D unclear. The CDR3 consists of 16 residues. From germline, CDR1 is SGHRS and CDR2 YFSETQ. Deletions cut 0 bases from V and 6 bases from J, with 16 bases between. CDR3 nucleotides: TGCGCCAGCAGCTTGGGGGCGCGGGGTGCCGGTCAGCCCCAGCATTTT. It encodes CASSLGARGAGQPQHF.

The gene calls are TRBV10-3 and TRBJ2-2, with D possibly TRBD1 on 6 matching bases. V gave up 1 base and J gave up 4 bases, with 13 bases separating them. CDR3 length: 16 amino acids. CDR1 is ENHRY, CDR2 SYGVKD, per germline. For the CDR3, the DNA is TGTGCCATCAGTGAGTACCAGGGGCGACCCACCGGGGAGCTGTTTTTT. This translates into CAISEYQGRPTGELFF.

The chain has TRBV12-3 or TRBV12-4 and TRBJ1-1, with TRBD1 matching 8 bases. Trimming at V came to 3 bases and at J to 9 bases, leaving 6 bases not matched to a gene. The CDR3 runs to 13 residues. DNA for the CDR3: TGTGCCAGCAGTTTGACCCGGACAGGGCAAGCTTTCTTT. Protein sequence: CASSLTRTGQAFF.

This sequence joins TRBV28 and TRBJ2-1, with TRBD1 matching over 7 bases. This CDR3 contains 14 residues. Per the germline V gene, CDR1 is MDHEN and CDR2 is SYDVKM. The V gene end was trimmed by 3 bases and the J gene end by 8 bases; junction bases not matched to a gene: 7. The CDR3: CASSLGQQNDEQFF. CDR3 DNA sequence: TGTGCCAGCAGTTTGGGACAGCAGAATGATGAGCAGTTCTTC.

This chain uses TRBV6-5 with TRBJ1-6; TRBD1 might be the D (5 bases). The CDR3 extends over 12 amino acids. Looked up from germline, CDR1 is MNHEY and CDR2 is SVGAGI. The ends were cut back, 8 bases at V and 7 bases at J, with 9 bases in the middle. The CDR3 loop is CASGGENSPLHF. Written as DNA, the CDR3 is TGTGCCAGCGGGGGGGAGAATTCACCCCTCCACTTT.

This chain joins TRBV5-5 and TRBJ1-1; D gene uncertain. Germline values: CDR1 SGHKS, CDR2 YYEKEE (reference sequence). The CDR3 length is 13 residues. Deletions cut 2 bases from V and 4 bases from J, with 9 bases between. The CDR3, as DNA: TGTGCCAGCAGCTTTATGGGGAGCACTGAAGCTTTCTTT. Protein product: CASSFMGSTEAFF.

The chain recombines TRBV12-3 or TRBV12-4 with TRBJ1-1, with a tentative D call TRBD1 (5 bases). CDR3 length: 12 residues. The V end was cut by 7 bases, the J end by 4 bases, with 10 bases between. Here the CDR3 DNA reads TGTGCCAGCAACCTGGGGGGCACTGAAGCTTTCTTT. Its protein product is CASNLGGTEAFF.

The chain employs TRBV6-2 or TRBV6-3 and TRBJ1-1; D gene uncertain. Trimming took 5 bases from V and 6 from J, leaving 19 bases between them. Germline assignment: CDR1 MNHEY and CDR2 SVGEGT. The CDR3 contains 15 residues. CDR3 amino acids: CASSTTLQRRSEAFF. As DNA, the CDR3 is TGTGCCAGCAGTACAACCTTACAACGGCGGTCTGAAGCTTTCTTT.

This clone was recorded once. CDR3 coding DNA: TGTGCCAGCAGCCGTAGCCCAGGGGGCTATGGCTACACCTTC. It yields the protein CASSRSPGGYGYTF. This sequence joins TRBV7-9 and TRBJ1-2; 7 bases are shared with TRBD1. This CDR3 is 14 amino acids long. V lost 5 bases to trimming and J lost 4 bases; unmatched junction nucleotides: 7. CDR1 and CDR2 (germline): SEHNR, FQNEAQ (reference sequence).

V gene TRBV14 combines with J gene TRBJ2-2; a weak D match, TRBD1 (6 bases). This CDR3 comprises 13 residues. The germline CDR1 and CDR2 sequences are SGHDN and FVKESK. The V end lost 8 bases, the J end lost 5 bases, and 12 bases lay between the germline ends. The CDR3 DNA follows: TGTGCCAGCGGTCGAGGGGGAACCGGGGAGCTGTTTTTT. This gives the protein CASGRGGTGELFF.